The clone carrying this T cell receptor beta chain was counted between two and nine times. V lost 4 bases to trimming and J lost 6 bases; unmatched junction nucleotides: 11. The germline V gene encodes CDR1 SGHNT and CDR2 YYREEE (reference sequence). The CDR3 has 16 residues. TCRdb used MiXCR to reprocess the 5' RACE reads, holding one entry per CDR3 protein. The sample consists of 300,000 to 400,000 distinct CDR3 sequences, 13% to 15% of them appearing once. This record comes from a study of T-cell memory formation after mild COVID-19. Sequences were obtained from PBMCs or a T cell subset sorted from them (not recorded which). This chain connects TRBV5-4 to TRBJ2-1; TRBD1 matches at 9 bases. The sequence was collected from a man younger than 35 who had mild COVID-19 (a few samples of this study predate the infection). Cell type and time point are not known. Written as DNA, the CDR3 is TGTGCCAGCAGCCAGCCGGGACAGGGTCTCGTCAATGAGCAGTTCTTC. Protein sequence: CASSQPGQGLVNEQFF.